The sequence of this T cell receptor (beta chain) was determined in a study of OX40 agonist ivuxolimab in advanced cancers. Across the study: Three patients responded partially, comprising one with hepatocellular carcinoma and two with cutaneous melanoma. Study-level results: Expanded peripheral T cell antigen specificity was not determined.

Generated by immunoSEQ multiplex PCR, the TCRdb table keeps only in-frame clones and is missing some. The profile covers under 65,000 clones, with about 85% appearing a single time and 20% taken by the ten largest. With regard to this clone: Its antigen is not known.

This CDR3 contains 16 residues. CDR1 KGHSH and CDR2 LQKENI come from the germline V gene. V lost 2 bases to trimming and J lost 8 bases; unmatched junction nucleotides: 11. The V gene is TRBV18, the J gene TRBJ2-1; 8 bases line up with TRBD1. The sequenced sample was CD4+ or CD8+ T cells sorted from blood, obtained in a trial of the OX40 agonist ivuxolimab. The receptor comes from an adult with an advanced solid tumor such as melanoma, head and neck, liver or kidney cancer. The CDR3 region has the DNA TGTGCCAGCTCACCATGGGCCAGGGGGCGTATCGATGAGCAGTTCTTC. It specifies CASSPWARGRIDEQFF.